This T cell receptor beta chain was identified during a study of identical twins. TCRdb re-called the 5' RACE reads with MiXCR, one entry per CDR3 protein. The data show 200,000 to 250,000 distinct CDR3 sequences, about 7.5% seen once. This sample was shared with a second study, whose subject was yellow fever vaccine responses in identical twins.

The receptor was derived from a woman between 18 and 29 years old in good health. The sequenced material came from memory (CD45RO+) T cells sorted from blood.

DNA for the CDR3: TGCAGTGCTAGAGCTCGGGGGGATTCACCCCTCCACTTT. As protein: CSARARGDSPLHF. The chain carries TRBV20-1 and TRBJ1-6; D perhaps matches TRBD1 (5 bases). CDR3 length: 13 amino acids. Trimming removed 1 base from V and 8 bases from J, with 9 bases in between. Germline-derived CDR1 and CDR2 are DFQATT and SNEGSKA (reference sequence).